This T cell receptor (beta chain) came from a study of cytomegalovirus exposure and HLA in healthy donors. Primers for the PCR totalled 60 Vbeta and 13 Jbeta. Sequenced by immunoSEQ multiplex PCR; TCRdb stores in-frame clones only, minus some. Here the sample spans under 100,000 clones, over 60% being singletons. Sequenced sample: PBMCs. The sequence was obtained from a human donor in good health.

CDR3 sequence (DNA): TGTGCCAGCACCGACCGGGGAGCCAACAATGAGCAGTTCTTC. Translating gives CASTDRGANNEQFF. The chain employs TRBV6-6 and TRBJ2-1; a possible D gene is TRBD2 (5 bases). Trimming took off 7 bases at V and 5 bases at J, with 15 bases between the two ends. The CDR3 sequence is 14 residues long. Germline V lookup: CDR1 MNHNY, CDR2 SVGAGI (reference sequence).